This TCR beta chain was sequenced during a study of neoadjuvant anti-PD-1 for oral cavity cancer (dated by TCRdb to the early 2020s). Some background on the complete study: Before undergoing curative-intent surgical resection, most patients got three to four biweekly nivolumab doses at 3 mg/kg. A roughly 33% response rate was observed in the parent correlative cohort, in which 12 patients were included. Under RECIST 1.1, a patient counted as a responder if showing complete response, partial response or stable disease, and as a non-responder if showing progression. For patients who did not progress, a fourth nivolumab dose was given around day 43, followed by definitive surgical resection on days 50-56.

Overall study results and their limits: After neoadjuvant nivolumab, significantly higher T cell clonality (Gini index) was found within PBMCs in non-responders than in responders. Only a few patients per response group were included in the TCR analyses, and the authors called for validation in larger cohorts. Higher pretreatment blood TCRbeta clonality and lower post-treatment tumor TCRbeta clonality were correlated with higher pretreatment blood Treg/Th17 ratios.

Read against the paper, the sample's time point label means: after neoadjuvant nivolumab, at surgical resection. Patients had been newly diagnosed with stage II-IVA oral cavity squamous cell carcinoma, and no prior systemic or radiation treatment had been given to the patients. The cohort was made up of patients with locally advanced, HPV-negative oral cavity squamous cell carcinoma. Peripheral blood mononuclear cells were analyzed directly, without maintenance or expansion in culture. Samples were obtained from a longitudinal correlative study of a single-arm phase II trial of neoadjuvant nivolumab in oral cavity squamous cell carcinoma. Genomic DNA-based TCRbeta sequencing was performed on subject-matched pre- and post-treatment PBMCs and tumors from three responders and three non-responders. Peripheral blood mononuclear cells were drawn once before nivolumab treatment and a second time after treatment, when surgery took place. The Maxwell RSC DNA from Cells kit was used to extract genomic DNA from PBMCs.

PBMC libraries used mostly approximately 450 ng of input genomic DNA for deep sequencing, with six replicates per sample. TCRbeta libraries were prepared with the immunoSEQ hsTCRbeta kit according to the manufacturer's instructions. Sequencing of the completed libraries took place using an Illumina NovaSeq 6000 S4 flow cell after they had been pooled to around 3 nM. As for the authors' bioinformatics: The immunoSEQ Analyzer handled quality control and preprocessing of the raw data. The analysis was limited to productive rearrangements, and each clonotype was defined by a unique CDR3 amino acid sequence. Using the R package tcR, the researchers computed the Gini-Simpson index as their estimate of repertoire clonality. Student's t test was used to compare Gini indices, and Pearson correlation was used to assess associations with tumor size change. Not all clones reach the TCRdb copy of this immuneACCESS table, which keeps in-frame sequences only. Checked studies attribute under half of the gap to unresolved V genes and leave the rest unexplained. D and trimming were read from the DNA, whereas the V and J calls and clone size are those reported in that table. This sample gives around 68,000 clones in total; roughly 90% of them show up just once. The top ten hold approximately 2.6% of the sample.

As for this clone: This clone's antigen is unknown. No base qualities exist here, and no much larger clone lies one base off it.

The specimen was PBMCs, collected after nivolumab (anti-PD-1) treatment. The TCR comes from a person between 40 and 85 years old with oral cavity squamous cell carcinoma.

The CDR3 region reads CASSRNTGVSGTDTQYF. The nucleotides read TGTGCCAGCAGCCGTAACACAGGGGTTTCCGGCACAGATACGCAGTATTTT. The rearranged segments are TRBV11-3 and TRBJ2-3; TRBD1 fits 7 bases in the junction. Counted from cysteine to phenylalanine, this CDR3 has 17 amino acids. Only the CDR3 part of the read is kept: 51 bases, read in frame from the first base. Sequences SGHNT (CDR1) and YENEEA (CDR2) are obtained from the germline V gene. V trim: 5 bases; J trim: 1 base; unmatched bases: 12.